The 2 T cell receptor beta chains reported below all come from one sample, sequenced in a study of control samples from healthy donors and cancer patients. Using immunoSEQ multiplex PCR, the repertoire was profiled, and TCRdb retains in-frame clones only, with some absent. Of around 250,000 clones detected, around 79% appear once; the ten largest clones hold about an eighth. Sequenced input: PBMCs. The receptors shown here come from a woman aged 60-70 years with lung cancer.

This clone was counted between two and nine times. The chain employs TRBV18 and TRBJ1-1; D unclear. From germline, CDR1 is KGHSH and CDR2 LQKENI. The length of the CDR3 is 12 residues. V lost 1 base, J lost 8 bases, and 8 bases lay in between. CDR3 coding DNA: TGTGCCAGCTCACCACGAGGGATAGAAGCTTTCTTT. Its protein product is CASSPRGIEAFF.

V gene TRBV28 combines with J gene TRBJ2-3; D might be TRBD2 (7 bases). This CDR3 has 12 residues. The V end lost 10 bases, the J end lost 6 bases, and 14 bases lay between the germline ends. Germline V gene data show CDR1 as MDHEN and CDR2 as SYDVKM. CDR3 bases: TGTGCCACCCGGGGAGGGGGGGATACGCAGTATTTT. It specifies CATRGGGDTQYF.